Below are 11 T cell receptor beta chains sequenced from a single sample in a study of T cell repertoires in cytomegalovirus infection. MiXCR was run by TCRdb on the reads, yielding one entry per CDR3 protein. The sample holds about 830,000 distinct CDR3 sequences, approximately 32% seen once. What these receptors recognize is not known. The sample here was cultured CD8+ T cells from PBMCs, taken from culture after CMV antigen stimulation. These TCRs come from a human donor in good health (CMV status not recorded). Some clones in this sample may be carry-over from other donors' samples.

This clonotype was observed a few times. This chain uses TRBV6-5 with TRBJ2-3, with 8 bases lining up with TRBD1. Germline trimming cut 2 bases from V and 1 base from J; bases unmatched to any gene: 14. The CDR3 is 19 residues long. Germline assignment: CDR1 MNHEY and CDR2 SVGAGI. The CDR3 protein is CASSYAPGQGAGGTDTQYF. The CDR3 DNA is TGTGCCAGCAGTTACGCCCCTGGACAGGGCGCGGGCGGCACAGATACGCAGTATTTT.

The table lists this clonotype with many counts. V and J are TRBV7-9 and TRBJ2-1, with TRBD2 as a possible D gene (5 bases). With 5 bases removed from V and 6 bases from J, the gap between germline ends came to 14 bases. Germline V gene sequence: CDR1 SEHNR, CDR2 FQNEAQ (reference sequence). The CDR3 loop spans 14 amino acids. The DNA of the CDR3 is TGTGCCAGCAGCATATCAGAAGGAGGCAATGAGCAGTTCTTC. Its protein product is CASSISEGGNEQFF.

This clonotype has just a few counts. This chain uses TRBV27 with TRBJ2-7, with 7 nucleotides matching TRBD1. In germline, CDR1 is MNHEY, CDR2 SMNVEV (reference sequence). CDR3 size: 14 residues. Trimming cost V 5 bases and J 2 bases; bases outside gene matches: 6. CDR3 coding DNA: TGTGCCAGCAGTCCGGGACAGCGAGCCTACGAGCAGTACTTC. Translation: CASSPGQRAYEQYF.

On this clonotype itself: A much more abundant neighbour one base away suggests this may be a read error. The chain combines TRBV7-6 with TRBJ2-1; TRBD1 matches 10 bases. Germline V gene sequence: CDR1 SGHVS, CDR2 FNYEAQ. The CDR3 runs 18 residues. The chain's CDR3 is CANSFVSPGQGSTNEQFF. CDR3 DNA: TGTGCCAACAGCTTCGTCTCTCCGGGACAGGGGTCGACAAATGAGCAGTTCTTC.

This chain uses TRBV27 with TRBJ1-2; maybe TRBD1 (5 bases). CDR1 and CDR2 from the germline V gene are MNHEY and SMNVEV (reference sequence). The CDR3 has 16 residues. Trimming removed 3 bases from V and 4 bases from J, with 18 bases in between. This CDR3 reads CASSLGGNVEPYGYTF. The CDR3 DNA reads TGTGCCAGCAGTTTGGGGGGAAACGTCGAACCCTATGGCTACACCTTC.

The chain has TRBV9 and TRBJ1-1; D not certain. The V end was cut by 6 bases, the J end by 10 bases, with 10 bases between. The CDR3 totals 10 residues. Germline loops: CDR1 SGDLS, CDR2 YYNGEE. CDR3 in DNA: TGTGCCAGCACCCCTTCAGTAGCTTTCTTT. Its protein product is CASTPSVAFF.

V gene TRBV12-3 or TRBV12-4 combines with J gene TRBJ1-1; no clear D gene. V lost 6 bases, J lost 0 bases, and 17 bases lay in between. The CDR3 loop spans 16 amino acids. CDR3 protein: CASRSSSAHLNTEAFF. The CDR3 nucleotides read TGTGCCAGCAGAAGTTCCTCGGCGCACCTGAACACTGAAGCTTTCTTT.

In this sample, this clonotype turned up a few times. The V and J genes are TRBV19 and TRBJ1-1; D ambiguous. CDR3 length: 14 residues. Germline CDR1 LNHDA, CDR2 SQIVND (reference sequence). The V gene lost 3 bases and the J gene lost 1 base, with 9 bases spanning the gap. CDR3 sequence reads: CASSMKGENTEAFF. The CDR3 coding sequence is TGTGCCAGTAGTATGAAGGGTGAGAACACTGAAGCTTTCTTT. The whole variable domain, remainder taken from reference TRBV19 and TRBJ1-1, is DGGITQSPKYLFRKEGQNVTLSCEQNLNHDAMYWYRQDPGQGLRLIYYSQIVNDFQKGDIAEGYSVSREKKESFPLTVTSAQKNPTAFYLCASSMKGENTEAFFGQGTRLTVV.

With respect to this clonotype: One base away lies a much larger clone, so this may be a sequencing read error. The rearrangement links TRBV7-2 to TRBJ1-5; D might be TRBD1 (6 bases). The CDR3 runs to 17 residues. V gave up 3 bases and J gave up 1 base, with 16 bases separating them. CDR1 is SGHTA, CDR2 FQGNSA, per germline. This CDR3 reads CASSLARTASSNQPQHF. The DNA of the CDR3 is TGTGCCAGCAGCTTGGCCCGGACAGCCAGCAGCAATCAGCCCCAGCATTTT.

This clonotype has a count of ten or more. V is TRBV7-8 and J is TRBJ2-7; no definite D call. The germline V gene has CDR1 SGHVS and CDR2 FQNEAQ. V lost 5 bases and J lost 2, with 16 bases in between. The CDR3 runs to 15 residues. DNA for the CDR3: TGTGCCAGCAGCATTAGCATACCCGTAACCTACGAGCAGTACTTC. Amino acid sequence: CASSISIPVTYEQYF.

The J gene is TRBJ2-5, the V gene TRBV6-8; 10 nucleotides match TRBD2. This CDR3 is 17 amino acids long. Germline V CDR1 and CDR2: MNHGY, SAAAGT. With 6 bases clipped from V and 1 base from J, the junction kept 11 bases outside the gene matches. CDR3 protein: CASRISGGPAFQETQYF. The CDR3 region has the DNA TGTGCCAGCAGAATTAGCGGGGGGCCTGCCTTCCAAGAGACCCAGTACTTC.